This entry concerns a single T cell receptor (beta chain). In the original processing: Estimation of nucleated cell counts relied on the amplification of reference gene primers. Only in-frame clones appear in the TCRdb table, and some are missing; sequencing was by immunoSEQ multiplex PCR. Clone size and V and J calls were adopted from that table, with D and trimming inferred from the DNA. The sample has about 200,000 clones, about nine tenths seen once; the top ten hold 0.45% to 0.65%. This sample is part of a study of blood T cell repertoires in COVID-19. Study details: The United States, Italy and Spain provided the acute and convalescent COVID-19 samples. T cells, B-cell-depleted T cells, or PBMCs supplied cDNA or gDNA.

The CDR3 is 14 amino acids. V gave up 2 bases and J gave up 5 bases; unmatched junction bases: 5. Germline assignment: CDR1 LGHDT and CDR2 YNNKEL (reference sequence). This receptor was taken from a man aged 50-60 years with acute or convalescent COVID-19. Sequencing used peripheral blood. The chain uses TRBV3-1 (or the pseudogene TRBV3-2) and TRBJ2-5, with 7 bases matching TRBD2. CDR3 bases: TGTGCCAGCAGCCAACGCGGGAGCCTTGAGACCCAGTACTTC. It encodes CASSQRGSLETQYF.